This T cell receptor beta chain was observed in a study of metastatic and nonmetastatic thyroid tumors. Study context: For malignant and benign thyroid patients, tumor or nodule tissue and blood were the sources whose repertoires were compared.

The junction had 10 bases not matched to a gene; V was cut back by 5 bases and J by 0 bases. The CDR3 is made up of 16 amino acids. Germline CDR1 LNHDA, CDR2 SQIVND (reference sequence). The study's findings and limits: Versus benign nodules, malignant thyroid tumors reportedly had significantly higher TCR beta diversity, in blood and tumor.

This clone was seen ten or more times. Its antigen is not identified. All patients were untreated before thyroid surgery. In the source study's methods: Variation in CDR3 across clinicopathological groups served as the basis for constructing a distant-metastasis classifier in papillary thyroid cancer. TCRdb re-clonotyped the PCR reads via MiXCR. The V and J calls and clone size are TCRdb's, not the authors'. The sample includes 33,000 or so clones, approximately 19% of them seen just once. Specimen: blood. The source of this sequence is a female donor with papillary thyroid cancer or a benign thyroid nodule (not recorded which). Some clones in this sample may be carry-over from other donors' samples. The rearrangement links TRBV19 to TRBJ2-7, with TRBD1 matching over 7 bases. CDR3 residues: CASSPSTGKTSYEQYF. Written as DNA, the CDR3 is TGTGCCAGTAGTCCGTCGACAGGGAAAACCTCCTACGAGCAGTACTTC. The full variable domain, its missing parts supplied by reference TRBV19 and TRBJ2-7, is DGGITQSPKYLFRKEGQNVTLSCEQNLNHDAMYWYRQDPGQGLRLIYYSQIVNDFQKGDIAEGYSVSREKKESFPLTVTSAQKNPTAFYLCASSPSTGKTSYEQYFGPGTRLTVT.